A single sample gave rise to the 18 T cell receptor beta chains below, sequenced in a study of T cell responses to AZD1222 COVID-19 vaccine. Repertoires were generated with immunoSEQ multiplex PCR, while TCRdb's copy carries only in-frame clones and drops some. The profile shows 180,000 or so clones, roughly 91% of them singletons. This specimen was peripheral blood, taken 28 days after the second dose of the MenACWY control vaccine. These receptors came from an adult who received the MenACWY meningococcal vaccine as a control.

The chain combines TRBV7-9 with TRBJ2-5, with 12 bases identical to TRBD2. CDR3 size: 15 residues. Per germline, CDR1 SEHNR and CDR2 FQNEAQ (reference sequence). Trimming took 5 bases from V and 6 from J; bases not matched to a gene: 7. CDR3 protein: CASSHLAGGPKTQYF. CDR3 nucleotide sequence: TGTGCCAGCAGCCACCTAGCGGGGGGGCCGAAGACCCAGTACTTC.

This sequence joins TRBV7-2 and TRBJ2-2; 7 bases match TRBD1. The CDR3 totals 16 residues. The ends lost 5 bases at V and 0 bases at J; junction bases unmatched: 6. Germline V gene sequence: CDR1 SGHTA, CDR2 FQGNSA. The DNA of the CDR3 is TGTGCCAGCAGCCCTAGGCAGGGGGCGAACACCGGGGAGCTGTTTTTT. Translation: CASSPRQGANTGELFF.

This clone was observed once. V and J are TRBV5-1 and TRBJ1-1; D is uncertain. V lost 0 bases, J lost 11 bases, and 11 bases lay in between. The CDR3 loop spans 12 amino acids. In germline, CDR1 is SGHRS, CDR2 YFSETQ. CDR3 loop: CASSLGRAEAFF. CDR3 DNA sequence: TGCGCCAGCAGCTTGGGTAGGGCCGAGGCTTTCTTT.

The CDR3: CASSFPGHRNYGYTF. Here the CDR3 DNA reads TGTGCCAGCAGCTTCCCGGGACACCGTAACTATGGCTACACCTTC. V usage is TRBV5-4 and J usage is TRBJ1-2, with D possibly being TRBD1 (6 bases). The CDR3 is made up of 15 amino acids. Germline CDR1 is SGHNT and CDR2 is YYREEE (reference sequence). Trimming stripped 2 bases from V and 1 base from J, with 12 bases between.

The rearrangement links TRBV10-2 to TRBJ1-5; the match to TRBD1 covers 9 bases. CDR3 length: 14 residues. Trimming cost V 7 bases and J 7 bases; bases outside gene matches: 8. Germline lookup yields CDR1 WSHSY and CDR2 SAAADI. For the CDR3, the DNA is TGCGCCAGCACCCTAGGGACAGGGAACCAGCCCCAGCATTTT. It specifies CASTLGTGNQPQHF.

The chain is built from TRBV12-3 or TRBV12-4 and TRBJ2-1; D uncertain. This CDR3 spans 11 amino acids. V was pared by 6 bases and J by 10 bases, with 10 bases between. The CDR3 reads CASSLVGEQFF. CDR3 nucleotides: TGTGCCAGCAGCCTAGTCGGGGAGCAGTTCTTC.

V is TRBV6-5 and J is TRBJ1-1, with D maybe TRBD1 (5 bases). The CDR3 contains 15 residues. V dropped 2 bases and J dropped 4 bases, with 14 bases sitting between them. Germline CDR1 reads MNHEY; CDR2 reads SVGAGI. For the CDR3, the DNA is TGTGCCAGCAGTTACGTATTCCAGGGAGGCACTGAAGCTTTCTTT. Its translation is CASSYVFQGGTEAFF.

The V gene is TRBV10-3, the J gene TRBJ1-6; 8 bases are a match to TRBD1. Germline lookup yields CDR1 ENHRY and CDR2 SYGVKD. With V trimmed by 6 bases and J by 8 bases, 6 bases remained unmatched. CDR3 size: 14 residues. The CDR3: CAISVGQVYSPLHF. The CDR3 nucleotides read TGTGCCATCAGCGTGGGACAGGTTTATTCACCCCTCCACTTT.

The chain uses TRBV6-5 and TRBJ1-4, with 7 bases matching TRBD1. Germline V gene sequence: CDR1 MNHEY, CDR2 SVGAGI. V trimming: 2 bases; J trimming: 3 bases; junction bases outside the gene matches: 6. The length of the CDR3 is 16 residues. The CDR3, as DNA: TGTGCCAGCAGTTACGAACCAGGGGGGGCTAATGAAAAACTGTTTTTT. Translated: CASSYEPGGANEKLFF.

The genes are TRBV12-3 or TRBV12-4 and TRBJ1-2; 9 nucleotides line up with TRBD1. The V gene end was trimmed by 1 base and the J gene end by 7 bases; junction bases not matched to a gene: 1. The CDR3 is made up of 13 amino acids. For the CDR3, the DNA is TGTGCCAGCAGTTTAGAACAGGGGGCTGGCTACACCTTC. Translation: CASSLEQGAGYTF.

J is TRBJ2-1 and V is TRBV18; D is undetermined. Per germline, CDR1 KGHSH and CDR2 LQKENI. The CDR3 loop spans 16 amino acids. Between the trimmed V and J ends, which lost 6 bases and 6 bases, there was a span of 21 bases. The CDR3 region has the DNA TGTGCCAGCTCCCCTGAGGCGGCAACACCCTTCAATGAGCAGTTCTTC. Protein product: CASSPEAATPFNEQFF. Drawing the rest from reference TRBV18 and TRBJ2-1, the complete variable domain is NAGVMQNPRHLVRRRGQEARLRCSPMKGHSHVYWYRQLPEEGLKFMVYLQKENIIDESGMPKERFSAEFPKEGPSILRIQQVVRGDSAAYFCASSPEAATPFNEQFFGPGTRLTVL.

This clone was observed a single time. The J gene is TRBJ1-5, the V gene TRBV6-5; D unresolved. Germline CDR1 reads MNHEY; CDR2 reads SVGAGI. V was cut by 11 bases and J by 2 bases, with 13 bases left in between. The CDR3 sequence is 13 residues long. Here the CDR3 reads CAGGVAGNQPQHF. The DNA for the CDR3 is TGTGCCGGTGGGGTGGCTGGCAATCAGCCCCAGCATTTT.

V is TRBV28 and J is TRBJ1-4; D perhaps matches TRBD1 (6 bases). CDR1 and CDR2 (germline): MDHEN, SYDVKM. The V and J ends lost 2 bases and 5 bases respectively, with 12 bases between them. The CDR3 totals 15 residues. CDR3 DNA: TGTGCCAGCAGTTTAGGGGGGCTTAGGAATGAAAAACTGTTTTTT. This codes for CASSLGGLRNEKLFF.

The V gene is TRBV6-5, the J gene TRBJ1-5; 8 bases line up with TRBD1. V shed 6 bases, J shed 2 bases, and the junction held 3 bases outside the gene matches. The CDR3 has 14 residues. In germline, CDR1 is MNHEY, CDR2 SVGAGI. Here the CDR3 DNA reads TGTGCCAGCAGCCTGACAGGGGGCAATCAGCCCCAGCATTTT. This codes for CASSLTGGNQPQHF.

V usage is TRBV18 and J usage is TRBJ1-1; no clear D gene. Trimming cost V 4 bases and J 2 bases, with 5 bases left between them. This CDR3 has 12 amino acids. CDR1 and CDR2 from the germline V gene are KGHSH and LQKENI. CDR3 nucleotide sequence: TGTGCCAGCTCACTCACCAACACTGAAGCTTTCTTT. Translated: CASSLTNTEAFF. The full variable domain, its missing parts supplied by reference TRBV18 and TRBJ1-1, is NAGVMQNPRHLVRRRGQEARLRCSPMKGHSHVYWYRQLPEEGLKFMVYLQKENIIDESGMPKERFSAEFPKEGPSILRIQQVVRGDSAAYFCASSLTNTEAFFGQGTRLTVV.

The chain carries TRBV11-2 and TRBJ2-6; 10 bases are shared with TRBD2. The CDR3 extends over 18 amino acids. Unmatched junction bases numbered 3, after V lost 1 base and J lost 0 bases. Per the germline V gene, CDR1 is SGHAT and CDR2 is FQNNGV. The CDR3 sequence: CASSLAPSGSSGANVLTF. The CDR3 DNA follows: TGTGCCAGCAGCTTAGCGCCTAGCGGGAGCTCTGGGGCCAACGTCCTGACTTTC. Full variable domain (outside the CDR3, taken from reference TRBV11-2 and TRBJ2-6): EAGVAQSPRYKIIEKRQSVAFWCNPISGHATLYWYQQILGQGPKLLIQFQNNGVVDDSQLPKDRFSAERLKGVDSTLKIQPAKLEDSAVYLCASSLAPSGSSGANVLTFGAGSRLTVL.

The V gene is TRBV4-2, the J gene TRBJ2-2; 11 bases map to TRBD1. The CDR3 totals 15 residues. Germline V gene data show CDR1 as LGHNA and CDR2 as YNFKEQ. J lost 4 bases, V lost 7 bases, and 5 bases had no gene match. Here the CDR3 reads CASTVGQGVTGELFF. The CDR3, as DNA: TGTGCCAGCACCGTGGGACAGGGGGTCACCGGGGAGCTGTTTTTT.

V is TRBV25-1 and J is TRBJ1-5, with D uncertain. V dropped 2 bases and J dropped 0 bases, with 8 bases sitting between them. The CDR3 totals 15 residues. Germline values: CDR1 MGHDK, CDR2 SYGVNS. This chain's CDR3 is CASSEVGDSNQPQHF. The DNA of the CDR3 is TGTGCCAGCAGTGAAGTTGGGGATAGCAATCAGCCCCAGCATTTT.